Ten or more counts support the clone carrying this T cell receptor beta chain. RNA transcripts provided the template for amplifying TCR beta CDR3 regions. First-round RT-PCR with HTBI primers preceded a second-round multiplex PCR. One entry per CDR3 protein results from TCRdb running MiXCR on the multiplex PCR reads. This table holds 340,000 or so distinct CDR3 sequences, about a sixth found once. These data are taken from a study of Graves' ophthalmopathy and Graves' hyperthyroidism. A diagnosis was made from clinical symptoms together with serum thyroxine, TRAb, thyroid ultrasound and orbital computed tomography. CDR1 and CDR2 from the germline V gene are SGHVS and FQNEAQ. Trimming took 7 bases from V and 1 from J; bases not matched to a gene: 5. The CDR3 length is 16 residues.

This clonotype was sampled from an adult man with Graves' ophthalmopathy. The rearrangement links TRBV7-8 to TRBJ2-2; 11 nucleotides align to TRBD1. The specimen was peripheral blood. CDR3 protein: CASTLDRGQNTGELFF. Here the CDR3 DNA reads TGTGCCAGCACCCTGGACAGGGGGCAGAACACCGGGGAGCTGTTTTTT. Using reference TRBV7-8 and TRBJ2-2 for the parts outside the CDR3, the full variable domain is GAGVSQSPRYKVAKRGQDVALRCDPISGHVSLFWYQQALGQGPEFLTYFQNEAQLDKSGLPSDRFFAERPEGSVSTLKIQRTQQEDSAVYLCASTLDRGQNTGELFFGEGSRLTVL.